This T cell receptor beta chain was sequenced during a study of blood T cell repertoires in COVID-19. Only one count was recorded for this clone. Source study methods: Cell counts per sample came from amplifying reference gene primers. Assay: immunoSEQ multiplex PCR; the TCRdb copy retains only in-frame clones and omits some. That table furnishes V, J and clone size, whereas the DNA furnished D and trimming. The data hold some 87,000 clones, with roughly 80% observed a single time. This sequence originates from a human donor in a cohort sampled during active COVID-19. The sequenced sample was peripheral blood.

This chain's CDR3 is CASSLASGTHYGYTF. Here the CDR3 DNA reads TGCGCCAGCAGCTTGGCCTCGGGGACACACTATGGCTACACCTTC. V usage is TRBV5-1 and J usage is TRBJ1-2; maybe TRBD1 (6 bases). V lost 0 bases and J lost 3, with 12 bases in between. The CDR3 totals 15 residues. CDR1 and CDR2 (germline): SGHRS, YFSETQ.